The rows below give T cell receptor beta chains drawn from one sample of a study of T cells in narcolepsy. Measured with immunoSEQ multiplex PCR; TCRdb has only the in-frame clones, and not every one. Here the sample spans roughly 20,000 clones, around four fifths being singletons. Source material: memory (CD45RA-) CD4+ T cells from blood. Receptor source: a human donor in good health. Both conserved end residues are part of each CDR3. D genes are given only for firm matches. The size field is filled for only some rows; it gives once, few, many or a size class.

TRBV19	NA	TRBJ2-2	NA	CASRQRVTGELFF	TGTGCCAGTAGGCAAAGGGTCACCGGGGAGCTGTTTTTT
TRBV6-1	few	TRBJ2-2	TRBD2	CASTPAGGATGELFF	TGTGCCAGCACCCCAGCGGGAGGGGCCACCGGGGAGCTGTTTTTT
TRBV29-1	NA	TRBJ2-2	TRBD1	CSVVGQGTGELFF	TGCAGCGTTGTTGGACAGGGCACCGGGGAGCTGTTTTTT
TRBV6-1	NA	TRBJ1-2	TRBD1	CASSRQGGGYGYTF	TGTGCCAGCAGCCGACAGGGGGGTGGCTATGGCTACACCTTC
TRBV30	NA	TRBJ1-4	TRBD1	CAWSVGQGAGEKLFF	TGTGCCTGGAGTGTGGGGCAGGGGGCAGGGGAAAAACTGTTTTTT
TRBV6-6	few	TRBJ1-2	TRBD1	CASSTGQLNYGYTF	TGTGCCAGCAGTACGGGACAGCTAAACTATGGCTACACCTTC
TRBV10-3	NA	TRBJ2-7	TRBD2	CAISAFSGSLSYEQYF	TGTGCCATCAGTGCGTTCAGCGGGAGCCTCTCCTACGAGCAGTACTTC
TRBV11-2	NA	TRBJ2-7	NA	CASSLRRGLSYEQYF	TGTGCCAGCAGCTTGAGAAGAGGACTCTCCTACGAGCAGTACTTC
TRBV4-2	NA	TRBJ2-3	NA	CASSQDKGHTQYF	TGTGCCAGCAGCCAAGATAAGGGACATACGCAGTATTTT
TRBV18	few	TRBJ1-6	NA	CASSPRGEPLHF	TGTGCCAGCTCACCTCGGGGGGAACCCCTCCACTTT
TRBV5-1	NA	TRBJ2-3	NA	CASSLAGVPGTQYF	TGCGCCAGCAGCTTGGCCGGGGTCCCAGGTACGCAGTATTTT
TRBV4-3	few	TRBJ1-2	NA	CASSHYRGGTYGYTF	TGCGCCAGCAGCCATTATAGGGGGGGAACCTATGGCTACACCTTC
TRBV7-9	NA	TRBJ2-3	TRBD1	CASSSTGGNQPQYF	TGTGCCAGCAGTTCCACAGGGGGTAATCAGCCCCAGTATTTT
TRBV29-1	NA	TRBJ2-1	TRBD1	CSVVGRGQGPYNEQFF	TGCAGCGTTGTAGGCCGAGGACAGGGACCCTACAATGAGCAGTTCTTC
TRBV29-1	NA	TRBJ1-2	NA	CSVGLDGPGYTF	TGCAGCGTTGGCCTTGACGGCCCTGGCTACACCTTC
TRBV7-3	NA	TRBJ2-3	TRBD2	CASSPQTSSRRGTQYF	TGTGCCAGCAGCCCACAGACTAGCTCGCGACGGGGTACGCAGTATTTT
TRBV5-6	NA	TRBJ1-1	TRBD1	CASSARQGMNTEAFF	TGTGCCAGCAGCGCGAGACAGGGAATGAACACTGAAGCTTTCTTT
TRBV6-5	NA	TRBJ1-2	NA	CASSYGQGFGYTF	TGTGCCAGCAGTTACGGGCAGGGGTTCGGCTACACCTTC
TRBV5-1	NA	TRBJ1-2	NA	CASSLTETGYTF	TGCGCCAGCAGCCTTACAGAGACGGGCTACACCTTC
TRBV7-7	NA	TRBJ2-2	NA	CASSRILSAGELFF	TGTGCTAGCAGCCGCATACTTAGCGCCGGGGAGCTGTTTTTT
TRBV9	NA	TRBJ2-1	NA	CASSGSGDNEQFF	TGTGCCAGCAGCGGCTCCGGAGACAATGAGCAGTTCTTC
TRBV4-1	NA	TRBJ1-6	NA	CASSQDPGIYNSPLHF	TGCGCCAGCAGCCAAGATCCGGGGATCTATAATTCACCCCTCCACTTT
TRBV6-5	few	TRBJ2-5	NA	CASRQGGAGGETQYF	TGTGCCAGCCGGCAAGGGGGGGCCGGGGGTGAGACCCAGTACTTC